A single sample gave rise to the 24 T cell receptor beta chains below, sequenced in a study of T cell responses to AZD1222 COVID-19 vaccine. Data came from immunoSEQ multiplex PCR; TCRdb stores just in-frame clones and leaves some out. This repertoire includes over 120,000 clones. The material sequenced was peripheral blood. The receptors shown here come from an adult in good health.

The V gene is TRBV6-5, the J gene TRBJ2-1; no definite D call. Trimming pared 2 bases from V and 0 bases from J, leaving 5 bases between. In germline, CDR1 is MNHEY, CDR2 SVGAGI. The CDR3 is made up of 14 amino acids. CDR3 bases: TGTGCCAGCAGTTACGGGGACTCCTACAATGAGCAGTTCTTC. Its translation: CASSYGDSYNEQFF.

As DNA, the CDR3 is TGTGCCAGCGGGGGGGACACCTACGAGCAGTACTTC. It translates to CASGGDTYEQYF. The rearrangement uses TRBV28 and TRBJ2-7; perhaps TRBD2 as D (7 bases). The V gene's germline CDR1 is MDHEN and CDR2 SYDVKM. Trimming removed 8 bases from V and 2 bases from J, with 10 bases in between. CDR3 length: 12 amino acids.

Here the CDR3 reads CASSSHPWDRDYNEQFF. In DNA form, the CDR3 reads TGTGCCAGCAGCTCCCACCCGTGGGACAGGGATTACAATGAGCAGTTCTTC. The chain combines TRBV7-8 with TRBJ2-1, with TRBD1 identical over 9 bases. Looked up from germline, CDR1 is SGHVS and CDR2 is FQNEAQ. With 4 bases clipped from V and 4 bases from J, the junction kept 11 bases outside the gene matches. The CDR3 spans 17 residues.

The chain has TRBV12-2 and TRBJ2-3; no DNA check was done on the table's D call, TRBD2. TRBV12-2 has pseudogene status. The length of the CDR3 is 15 residues. CDR3 nucleotides: TGTGCAAGTCGCTTTGGATCCGGGGAAGGAGATACGCAGTATTTT. Amino acids: CASRFGSGEGDTQYF.

The gene calls are TRBV12-3 or TRBV12-4 and TRBJ1-1; a possible D gene is TRBD1 (6 bases). There are 11 residues in the CDR3. Between the trimmed V and J ends, which lost 5 bases and 8 bases, there was a span of 9 bases. CDR3 residues: CASSPGTEAFF. CDR3 in DNA: TGTGCCAGCAGTCCCGGGACAGAAGCTTTCTTT.

The CDR3 nucleotides read TGTGCCAGCAGCTTCCGTGGGACCCAGTACTTC. The encoded protein is CASSFRGTQYF. The chain links TRBV7-2 to TRBJ2-5, with unresolved D. This CDR3 has 11 amino acids. The germline CDR1 and CDR2 sequences are SGHTA and FQGNSA. Trimming stripped 3 bases from V and 7 bases from J, with 6 bases between.

The genes are TRBV7-2 and TRBJ1-3; no clear D. Per germline, CDR1 SGHTA and CDR2 FQGNSA. V lost 3 bases and J lost 3, with 6 bases in between. This CDR3 is built from 13 residues. CDR3 sequence reads: CASSFRGGNTIYF. Written as DNA, the CDR3 is TGTGCCAGCAGCTTCCGGGGTGGAAACACCATATATTTT.

V is TRBV18 and J is TRBJ1-4; 7 bases fit TRBD1. The V segment lost 3 bases and the J segment 0 bases; nucleotides outside the gene matches: 7. Germline V lookup: CDR1 KGHSH, CDR2 LQKENI. The CDR3 is 17 amino acids. The CDR3 region has the DNA TGTGCCAGCTCACCCGACAGGGCGTATTCAACTAATGAAAAACTGTTTTTT. It encodes CASSPDRAYSTNEKLFF.

The chain combines TRBV7-6 with TRBJ1-6; D uncertain. This CDR3 has 16 residues. V was trimmed by 5 bases and J by 9 bases, leaving 20 bases between them. The germline V gene has CDR1 SGHVS and CDR2 FNYEAQ. In DNA, the CDR3 is TGTGCCAGCAGCCCGCTCGGACGCAAGAGCATTTCACCCCTCCACTTT. Protein: CASSPLGRKSISPLHF.

This sequence joins TRBV2 and TRBJ1-6; 9 bases match TRBD1. The V gene end was trimmed by 9 bases and the J gene end by 5 bases; junction bases not matched to a gene: 8. The CDR3 sequence is 15 residues long. CDR1 SNHLY and CDR2 FYNNEI come from the germline V gene. CDR3 in amino acids: CASHSTGGHNSPLHF. As DNA, the CDR3 is TGTGCCAGTCACTCGACAGGGGGACATAATTCACCCCTCCACTTT.

This chain uses TRBV7-9 with TRBJ2-7, with 8 bases matching TRBD1. V dropped 5 bases and J dropped 3; count of bases not matched to a gene: 9. Germline CDR1 SEHNR, CDR2 FQNEAQ (reference sequence). The CDR3 is 15 amino acids. DNA for the CDR3: TGTGCCAGCAGCGCCTGGACAGGGTATGTCTACGAGCAGTACTTC. Its translation is CASSAWTGYVYEQYF.

The gene calls are TRBV6-4 and TRBJ1-5, with 8 nucleotides matching TRBD1. Unmatched junction bases numbered 19, after V lost 6 bases and J lost 0 bases. Germline CDR1 is MRHNA and CDR2 is SNTAGT. The CDR3 spans 20 residues. CDR3 coding DNA: TGTGCCAGCAGAGTGCTTCGGGACAGGCTTAAGCAACATAGCAATCAGCCCCAGCATTTT. Protein sequence: CASRVLRDRLKQHSNQPQHF.

V and J are TRBV3-1 (or the pseudogene TRBV3-2) and TRBJ1-1; D is undetermined. CDR1 LGHDT and CDR2 YNNKEL come from the germline V gene (reference sequence). V was cut by 4 bases and J by 1 base, with 10 bases left in between. This CDR3 has 14 amino acids. The CDR3: CASSRDRENTEAFF. In DNA, the CDR3 is TGTGCCAGCAGCCGCGACCGAGAGAACACTGAAGCTTTCTTT.

The chain recombines TRBV5-6 with TRBJ2-4; D is uncertain. The CDR3 spans 15 residues. Trimming stripped 1 base from V and 0 bases from J, with 8 bases between. Germline V gives CDR1 SGHDT, CDR2 YYEEEE. In nucleotides, the CDR3 is TGTGCCAGCAGCTTGTGGCCTCTAGCCAAAAACATTCAGTACTTC. Translating gives CASSLWPLAKNIQYF. Supplemented by reference TRBV5-6 and TRBJ2-4, the full variable domain reads DAGVTQSPTHLIKTRGQQVTLRCSPKSGHDTVSWYQQALGQGPQFIFQYYEEEERQRGNFPDRFSGHQFPNYSSELNVNALLLGDSALYLCASSLWPLAKNIQYFGAGTRLSVL.

The chain employs TRBV28 and TRBJ2-6; no reliable D call. This CDR3 is built from 15 residues. Germline lookup yields CDR1 MDHEN and CDR2 SYDVKM. Deletions cut 2 bases from V and 0 bases from J, with 5 bases between. CDR3: CASSLTDSGANVLTF. The CDR3 nucleotides are TGTGCCAGCAGTTTAACGGACTCTGGGGCCAACGTCCTGACTTTC.

The J gene is TRBJ1-2, the V gene TRBV3-1 (or the pseudogene TRBV3-2); a weak D match, TRBD1 (5 bases). Germline values: CDR1 LGHDT, CDR2 YNNKEL (reference sequence). The CDR3 runs 16 residues. V lost 0 bases and J 8 bases, leaving 19 bases between the germline ends. The CDR3 nucleotides read TGTGCCAGCAGCCAAGATTGGCAGGGTACCTCTAGGGGCTACACCTTC. It yields the protein CASSQDWQGTSRGYTF.

The chain uses TRBV7-9 and TRBJ2-4; the D is unclear. The V and J ends lost 3 bases and 0 bases respectively, with 6 bases between them. The CDR3 is 14 amino acids. Germline lookup yields CDR1 SEHNR and CDR2 FQNEAQ (reference sequence). The CDR3 nucleotides are TGTGCCAGCAGCTTGGGTGTAGCCAAAAACATTCAGTACTTC. Its protein is CASSLGVAKNIQYF.

J is TRBJ2-1 and V is TRBV2, with a possible D match to TRBD1 (6 bases). This CDR3 is built from 15 residues. Germline CDR1 reads SNHLY; CDR2 reads FYNNEI. V was cut by 5 bases and J by 4 bases, with 15 bases left in between. The CDR3 region has the DNA TGTGCCAGCAGTAATTACAGGGTGCCTTACAATGAGCAGTTCTTC. This codes for CASSNYRVPYNEQFF.

J is TRBJ1-1 and V is TRBV11-2; no reliable D call. This CDR3 is 17 amino acids long. Germline V CDR1 and CDR2: SGHAT, FQNNGV. The germline V and J ends were trimmed by 1 base and 5 bases, with 20 bases remaining between them. The CDR3 region is CASSLVRHDGVWTEAFF. The CDR3 nucleotides read TGTGCCAGCAGCTTAGTTCGGCATGACGGGGTTTGGACTGAAGCTTTCTTT.

J is TRBJ1-2 and V is TRBV2; D gene uncertain. In germline, CDR1 is SNHLY, CDR2 FYNNEI. The CDR3 contains 12 residues. The CDR3 loop is CVSRPVSYGYTF. CDR3 nucleotide sequence: TGTGTTTCGCGGCCCGTCTCCTATGGCTACACCTTC.

The chain links TRBV4-3 to TRBJ1-3; D is ambiguous. Germline lookup yields CDR1 LGHNA and CDR2 YSLEER. V was shortened by 0 bases and J by 0 bases, with 9 bases between the two germline ends. The CDR3 loop spans 16 amino acids. CDR3 nucleotides: TGCGCCAGCAGCCAAGAGGTCGCCAGCTCTGGAAACACCATATATTTT. Residues: CASSQEVASSGNTIYF.

The chain links TRBV7-8 to TRBJ2-5; possible D gene TRBD1, 6 bases. CDR1 and CDR2 (germline): SGHVS, FQNEAQ. The CDR3 is 17 amino acids. V dropped 4 bases and J dropped 4 bases, with 22 bases sitting between them. The CDR3 DNA follows: TGTGCCAGCAGCTCACCCCGGGGACGAGGGGGTTCAGAGACCCAGTACTTC. This codes for CASSSPRGRGGSETQYF.

V gene TRBV7-9 combines with J gene TRBJ1-3; no reliable D call. The germline V gene has CDR1 SEHNR and CDR2 FQNEAQ (reference sequence). With 0 bases removed from V and 3 bases from J, the gap between germline ends came to 9 bases. This CDR3 comprises 15 residues. The DNA of the CDR3 is TGTGCCAGCAGCTTAGCGGCGACCAGTGGAAACACCATATATTTT. Translated: CASSLAATSGNTIYF.

The chain is built from TRBV27 and TRBJ1-2; D is undetermined. Germline CDR1 reads MNHEY; CDR2 reads SMNVEV (reference sequence). The V end was cut by 6 bases, the J end by 3 bases, with 14 bases between. CDR3 length: 14 residues. The CDR3 loop reads CASRVDGSYYGYTF. The CDR3, as DNA: TGTGCCAGCAGGGTGGACGGATCCTACTATGGCTACACCTTC.